Listed below are T cell receptor beta chains from one sample, sequenced in a study of regulatory T cells in long-lasting Graves disease. TCRdb fed the multiplex PCR reads into MiXCR, producing one record per CDR3 protein. The table records around 360,000 distinct CDR3 sequences, under 20% of them present only once. These records were also assigned to another study, of T cells in Graves' hyperthyroidism and ophthalmopathy.

The sample consisted of peripheral blood mononuclear cells (PBMCs), taken at new diagnosis, from a patient treated with antithyroid drugs. These TCRs come from a woman under 30 with Graves disease. Both conserved end residues are part of each CDR3. The order of the fields is clone size, J gene, V gene, D gene, CDR3 protein, CDR3 DNA. D genes are given only for firm matches. Expanded clones are given a class, and other clones once, few, many or no size at all.

clone size: NA
J gene: TRBJ2-4
V gene: TRBV2
D gene: TRBD1
CDR3 protein: CASTLDRVLAKNIQYF
CDR3 DNA: TGTGCCAGCACCCTCGACAGGGTCCTAGCCAAAAACATTCAGTACTTC

clone size: many
J gene: TRBJ2-3
V gene: TRBV28
D gene: NA
CDR3 protein: CASSLEGGGTDTQYF
CDR3 DNA: TGTGCCAGCAGTTTAGAGGGGGGAGGCACAGATACGCAGTATTTT

clone size: few
J gene: TRBJ2-7
V gene: TRBV20-1
D gene: TRBD2
CDR3 protein: CSARHTSGSFIGYEQYF
CDR3 DNA: TGCAGTGCTAGGCACACTAGCGGGAGTTTTATCGGGTACGAGCAGTACTTC

clone size: many
J gene: TRBJ2-7
V gene: TRBV30
D gene: NA
CDR3 protein: CAWSVVRGHYEQYF
CDR3 DNA: TGTGCCTGGAGTGTAGTCCGTGGGCACTACGAGCAGTACTTC

clone size: NA
J gene: TRBJ2-2
V gene: TRBV7-3
D gene: NA
CDR3 protein: CASSLMGGGSSGELFF
CDR3 DNA: TGTGCCAGCAGCCTAATGGGGGGGGGCTCGTCCGGGGAGCTGTTTTTT

clone size: many
J gene: TRBJ1-1
V gene: TRBV20-1
D gene: NA
CDR3 protein: CSAREGGYRASEAFF
CDR3 DNA: TGCAGTGCTAGAGAAGGTGGGTACAGGGCATCTGAAGCTTTCTTT

clone size: NA
J gene: TRBJ2-3
V gene: TRBV2
D gene: TRBD2
CDR3 protein: CASSGRRTDTQYF
CDR3 DNA: TGTGCCAGCAGCGGGAGGCGTACAGATACGCAGTATTTT

clone size: few
J gene: TRBJ1-5
V gene: TRBV6-5
D gene: TRBD1
CDR3 protein: CASSSWDSGNQPQHF
CDR3 DNA: TGTGCCAGCAGTTCCTGGGACAGCGGTAATCAGCCCCAGCATTTT

clone size: many
J gene: TRBJ2-5
V gene: TRBV12-3/TRBV12-4
D gene: NA
CDR3 protein: CASSTKGPLGPKTQYF
CDR3 DNA: TGTGCCAGCAGTACCAAGGGACCTTTGGGGCCAAAGACCCAGTACTTC

clone size: many
J gene: TRBJ2-7
V gene: TRBV6-5
D gene: NA
CDR3 protein: CASSSPDSYEQYF
CDR3 DNA: TGTGCCAGCAGTTCCCCCGACTCCTACGAGCAGTACTTC

clone size: NA
J gene: TRBJ1-5
V gene: TRBV6-1
D gene: NA
CDR3 protein: CASRLGTDGSQHF
CDR3 DNA: TGTGCCAGCAGGCTCGGGACGGACGGGTCCCAGCATTTT

clone size: many
J gene: TRBJ2-3
V gene: TRBV7-9
D gene: TRBD2
CDR3 protein: CASSLAGLAGVTTDTQYF
CDR3 DNA: TGTGCCAGCAGCTTAGCTGGACTAGCGGGAGTAACTACAGATACGCAGTATTTT

clone size: few
J gene: TRBJ2-7
V gene: TRBV6-2/TRBV6-3
D gene: NA
CDR3 protein: CASSYGGGRSYEQYF
CDR3 DNA: TGTGCCAGCAGTTACGGGGGGGGCAGGTCCTACGAGCAGTACTTC

clone size: many
J gene: TRBJ2-2
V gene: TRBV6-1
D gene: NA
CDR3 protein: CASSPGSNTGELFF
CDR3 DNA: TGTGCCAGCAGTCCCGGATCGAACACCGGGGAGCTGTTTTTT

clone size: many
J gene: TRBJ1-2
V gene: TRBV6-1
D gene: NA
CDR3 protein: CASSEAIYPREGIYGYTF
CDR3 DNA: TGTGCCAGCAGTGAAGCGATCTACCCCAGGGAGGGCATCTATGGCTACACCTTC

clone size: many
J gene: TRBJ2-7
V gene: TRBV20-1
D gene: TRBD2
CDR3 protein: CSARAKREVTYEQYF
CDR3 DNA: TGCAGTGCTAGAGCAAAGCGGGAGGTTACCTACGAGCAGTACTTC

clone size: many
J gene: TRBJ2-3
V gene: TRBV7-9
D gene: NA
CDR3 protein: CASSLSRLDTQYF
CDR3 DNA: TGTGCCAGCAGCTTATCTAGGTTAGATACGCAGTATTTT

clone size: few
J gene: TRBJ2-2
V gene: TRBV10-1
D gene: NA
CDR3 protein: CASSAGLNTGELFF
CDR3 DNA: TGCGCCAGCAGTGCCGGTCTAAACACCGGGGAGCTGTTTTTT

clone size: many
J gene: TRBJ2-2
V gene: TRBV2
D gene: NA
CDR3 protein: CASSVTVLTFANTGELFF
CDR3 DNA: TGTGCCAGCAGTGTGACGGTACTGACATTCGCGAACACCGGGGAGCTGTTTTTT

clone size: many
J gene: TRBJ2-3
V gene: TRBV28
D gene: NA
CDR3 protein: CATLFKGLRRSWNTDTQYF
CDR3 DNA: TGTGCCACCCTCTTCAAAGGGTTGCGGCGGAGTTGGAACACAGATACGCAGTATTTT

clone size: NA
J gene: TRBJ1-2
V gene: TRBV29-1
D gene: NA
CDR3 protein: CSVEDRLEGYTF
CDR3 DNA: TGCAGCGTTGAAGACAGGTTAGAGGGCTACACCTTC

clone size: NA
J gene: TRBJ1-1
V gene: TRBV2
D gene: NA
CDR3 protein: CASSMRLTNTEAFF
CDR3 DNA: TGTGCCAGCAGTATGAGGCTTACGAACACTGAAGCTTTCTTT

clone size: many
J gene: TRBJ2-7
V gene: TRBV19
D gene: NA
CDR3 protein: CASSPVQGATNYYEQYF
CDR3 DNA: TGTGCCAGTAGCCCCGTACAGGGTGCGACTAACTACTACGAGCAGTACTTC

clone size: NA
J gene: TRBJ2-1
V gene: TRBV12-3/TRBV12-4
D gene: NA
CDR3 protein: CASRDAGNEQFF
CDR3 DNA: TGTGCCAGCCGGGACGCGGGGAATGAGCAGTTCTTC

clone size: NA
J gene: TRBJ2-3
V gene: TRBV28
D gene: TRBD1
CDR3 protein: CASRKQGITDTQYF
CDR3 DNA: TGTGCCAGCAGGAAACAGGGGATCACAGATACGCAGTATTTT

clone size: many
J gene: TRBJ2-1
V gene: TRBV7-8
D gene: TRBD2
CDR3 protein: CASSLSGGRASEQFF
CDR3 DNA: TGTGCCAGCAGCTTATCCGGCGGGAGGGCCTCTGAGCAGTTCTTC

clone size: NA
J gene: TRBJ2-3
V gene: TRBV11-2
D gene: TRBD2
CDR3 protein: CASSFGLLAGGLTDTQYF
CDR3 DNA: TGTGCCAGCAGCTTTGGGCTACTAGCGGGAGGACTCACAGATACGCAGTATTTT

clone size: NA
J gene: TRBJ1-5
V gene: TRBV7-2
D gene: NA
CDR3 protein: CASSRGPNNQPQHF
CDR3 DNA: TGTGCCAGCAGCCGGGGACCGAACAATCAGCCCCAGCATTTT

clone size: few
J gene: TRBJ1-3
V gene: TRBV29-1
D gene: NA
CDR3 protein: CSVESGQSSGNTIYF
CDR3 DNA: TGCAGCGTTGAGTCAGGGCAAAGCTCTGGAAACACCATATATTTT

clone size: NA
J gene: TRBJ2-2
V gene: TRBV27
D gene: TRBD2
CDR3 protein: CASSLAGEGSGELFF
CDR3 DNA: TGTGCCAGCAGCCTAGCGGGAGAAGGTTCCGGGGAGCTGTTTTTT

clone size: few
J gene: TRBJ2-7
V gene: TRBV5-1
D gene: NA
CDR3 protein: CASSFGGQESSYEQYF
CDR3 DNA: TGCGCCAGCAGCTTTGGTGGCCAGGAGTCCTCCTACGAGCAGTACTTC

clone size: many
J gene: TRBJ1-2
V gene: TRBV20-1
D gene: NA
CDR3 protein: CSARDHRPVGYGYTF
CDR3 DNA: TGCAGTGCTAGAGATCACAGACCCGTCGGCTATGGCTACACCTTC

clone size: few
J gene: TRBJ2-3
V gene: TRBV15
D gene: TRBD2
CDR3 protein: CATGLESTDTQYF
CDR3 DNA: TGTGCCACCGGACTAGAGAGCACAGATACGCAGTATTTT

clone size: NA
J gene: TRBJ2-1
V gene: TRBV28
D gene: NA
CDR3 protein: CASSAPGGNEQFF
CDR3 DNA: TGTGCCAGCAGTGCCCCTGGGGGCAATGAGCAGTTCTTC

clone size: few
J gene: TRBJ1-5
V gene: TRBV5-1
D gene: NA
CDR3 protein: CASSQSPRALSNQPQHF
CDR3 DNA: TGCGCCAGCAGCCAGTCCCCGAGAGCATTGAGCAATCAGCCCCAGCATTTT

clone size: NA
J gene: TRBJ1-4
V gene: TRBV6-2/TRBV6-3
D gene: NA
CDR3 protein: CASARGRRFATNEKLFF
CDR3 DNA: TGTGCCAGCGCCCGGGGACGGCGATTTGCAACTAATGAAAAACTGTTTTTT

clone size: many
J gene: TRBJ2-3
V gene: TRBV28
D gene: NA
CDR3 protein: CASSLSSARRRGDTQYF
CDR3 DNA: TGTGCCAGCAGTTTATCCTCCGCCCGGCGCCGGGGAGATACGCAGTATTTT

clone size: many
J gene: TRBJ2-7
V gene: TRBV3-1
D gene: NA
CDR3 protein: CASSPRTVYEQYF
CDR3 DNA: TGTGCCAGCAGCCCTCGGACAGTCTACGAGCAGTACTTC

clone size: many
J gene: TRBJ1-2
V gene: TRBV28
D gene: NA
CDR3 protein: CASSLRLGGTNYGYTF
CDR3 DNA: TGTGCCAGCAGTTTACGTTTAGGAGGGACTAACTATGGCTACACCTTC

clone size: few
J gene: TRBJ2-3
V gene: TRBV5-1
D gene: NA
CDR3 protein: CASSPPDTGGTDTQYF
CDR3 DNA: TGCGCCAGCAGCCCACCGGACACAGGAGGGACAGATACGCAGTATTTT

clone size: many
J gene: TRBJ2-5
V gene: TRBV6-1
D gene: TRBD2
CDR3 protein: CAMGLVDHQETQYF
CDR3 DNA: TGTGCCATGGGACTAGTAGACCACCAAGAGACCCAGTACTTC

clone size: few
J gene: TRBJ2-3
V gene: TRBV7-8
D gene: TRBD1
CDR3 protein: CASGKGAGADTQYF
CDR3 DNA: TGTGCCAGCGGAAAGGGGGCCGGGGCAGATACGCAGTATTTT

clone size: few
J gene: TRBJ2-1
V gene: TRBV12-3/TRBV12-4
D gene: NA
CDR3 protein: CASSPHPYNEQFF
CDR3 DNA: TGTGCCAGCAGTCCACACCCGTACAATGAGCAGTTCTTC

clone size: many
J gene: TRBJ2-5
V gene: TRBV27
D gene: TRBD2
CDR3 protein: CASSQIAGEETQYF
CDR3 DNA: TGTGCCAGCAGTCAAATAGCGGGAGAGGAGACCCAGTACTTC

clone size: few
J gene: TRBJ1-5
V gene: TRBV6-2/TRBV6-3
D gene: NA
CDR3 protein: CASSEQGEQPQHF
CDR3 DNA: TGTGCCAGCAGTGAACAGGGTGAGCAGCCCCAGCATTTT

clone size: many
J gene: TRBJ1-1
V gene: TRBV11-2
D gene: NA
CDR3 protein: CASSLDPVYLLNTEAFF
CDR3 DNA: TGTGCCAGCAGCTTAGATCCAGTTTACCTACTCAACACTGAAGCTTTCTTT

clone size: many
J gene: TRBJ2-7
V gene: TRBV27
D gene: NA
CDR3 protein: CASSLSAGLIYEQYF
CDR3 DNA: TGTGCCAGCAGTTTATCTGCGGGACTGATATACGAGCAGTACTTC

clone size: NA
J gene: TRBJ2-3
V gene: TRBV6-1
D gene: NA
CDR3 protein: CASSRTGVLTDTQYF
CDR3 DNA: TGTGCCAGCAGTCGGACCGGGGTGCTTACAGATACGCAGTATTTT

clone size: NA
J gene: TRBJ2-5
V gene: TRBV7-8
D gene: TRBD1
CDR3 protein: CASSLPQGAMETQYF
CDR3 DNA: TGTGCCAGCAGCTTACCCCAGGGGGCCATGGAGACCCAGTACTTC

clone size: few
J gene: TRBJ2-1
V gene: TRBV7-2
D gene: NA
CDR3 protein: CASSLLPGAGNEQFF
CDR3 DNA: TGTGCCAGCAGCTTGCTTCCGGGAGCGGGCAATGAGCAGTTCTTC

clone size: few
J gene: TRBJ2-1
V gene: TRBV27
D gene: NA
CDR3 protein: CASSTPDNEQFF
CDR3 DNA: TGTGCCAGCAGTACCCCTGACAATGAGCAGTTCTTC

clone size: many
J gene: TRBJ2-7
V gene: TRBV6-1
D gene: NA
CDR3 protein: CASQPGWTVSVGSIEQYF
CDR3 DNA: TGTGCCAGCCAACCGGGCTGGACAGTTTCCGTAGGTTCGATCGAGCAGTACTTC

clone size: many
J gene: TRBJ1-6
V gene: TRBV2
D gene: TRBD1
CDR3 protein: CASRKDRASPLHF
CDR3 DNA: TGTGCCAGCAGAAAAGACAGGGCCTCACCCCTCCACTTT